Listed below are T cell receptor beta chains from one sample, sequenced in a study of cytomegalovirus exposure and HLA in healthy donors. Here immunoSEQ multiplex PCR was the method, and the copy in TCRdb shows in-frame clones only, minus some. The sample shows around 210,000 clones, and approximately 1% sits with its ten largest clones. The sequenced sample was PBMCs. All receptors come from a woman aged 30 to 39 in good health and CMV-seropositive. Both conserved end residues are part of each CDR3. Fields, in order: V gene, D gene, J gene, CDR3 DNA, CDR3 protein. D genes are given only for firm matches.

TRBV10-3	TRBD1	TRBJ1-1	TGTGCCATCAGGCCCACTCCCGAGTGGACAGGGATCATGAACACTGAAGCTTTCTTT	CAIRPTPEWTGIMNTEAFF
TRBV29-1	NA	TRBJ1-1	TGCAGCGTACCCGGGACACTTTCATCGCTGAACACTGAAGCTTTCTTT	CSVPGTLSSLNTEAFF
TRBV6-1	TRBD1	TRBJ2-3	TGTGCCAGCAGTGTTTACGGGGAGACAGGGTGGACAGATACGCAGTATTTT	CASSVYGETGWTDTQYF
TRBV2	NA	TRBJ2-5	TGTGCCAGCAGACAGGGACGGGAGACCCAGTACTTC	CASRQGRETQYF
TRBV10-3	NA	TRBJ2-7	TGTGCCAGTCGGGACACCAGCCCCTACGAGCAGTACTTC	CASRDTSPYEQYF
TRBV18	TRBD2	TRBJ2-1	TGTGCCAGCTCACCACGCGAAGCGGGGGGTATATATGAGCAGTTCTTC	CASSPREAGGIYEQFF
TRBV7-9	NA	TRBJ1-4	TGTGCCAGCAGCTTTTCGTCAGGGGATAATGAAAAACTGTTTTTT	CASSFSSGDNEKLFF
TRBV2	NA	TRBJ1-5	TGTGCCAGCAGTCCCGAGTCTGGGAGTAATCAGCCCCAGCATTTT	CASSPESGSNQPQHF
TRBV10-3	NA	TRBJ2-3	TGTGCCACTCTAGATATAGGGGCAGATACGCAGTATTTT	CATLDIGADTQYF
TRBV7-2	TRBD1	TRBJ2-7	TGTGCCAGCAGCCCGTACAGGGGATCCTACGAGCAGTACTTC	CASSPYRGSYEQYF
TRBV19	NA	TRBJ1-5	TGTGCCAGTAGTATCGGGGGTCAGCCCCAGCATTTT	CASSIGGQPQHF
TRBV19	TRBD2	TRBJ2-7	TGTGCCAGTAGTATGAATGGACTAGCGGGAATCAGCTCCTACGAGCAGTACTTC	CASSMNGLAGISSYEQYF
TRBV6-5	TRBD1	TRBJ2-7	TGTGCCAGCAGATCAGGGACAGGGGGTTCCTACGAGCAGTACTTC	CASRSGTGGSYEQYF
TRBV7-2	TRBD1	TRBJ1-5	TGTGCCAGCAGCTTTATTTCAACAGGGGGGAATCAGCCCCAGCATTTT	CASSFISTGGNQPQHF
TRBV5-6	NA	TRBJ2-3	TGTGCCAGCAGTCCTTACTTGCGTAGAGATTATACAGATACGCAGTATTTT	CASSPYLRRDYTDTQYF
TRBV5-1	TRBD1	TRBJ2-1	TGCGCCAGCACAAATGCCGCGACAGGGGGATCTCGGAATGAGCAGTTCTTC	CASTNAATGGSRNEQFF
TRBV28	NA	TRBJ2-4	TGTGCCAGCAGTACGCCAGGTAACATTCAGTACTTC	CASSTPGNIQYF
TRBV30	TRBD2	TRBJ2-1	TGTGCCTGGCGCTCTAGCGGTCGCTCCTACAATGAGCAGTTCTTC	CAWRSSGRSYNEQFF
TRBV7-7	NA	TRBJ1-4	TGTGCCAGCAGCTTGGCCGGGAGTGAAAAACTGTTTTTT	CASSLAGSEKLFF
TRBV5-1	TRBD1	TRBJ1-3	TGCGCCAGCAGCCTTACGACAGGGGTTAAGTGGAACACCATATATTTT	CASSLTTGVKWNTIYF
TRBV6-6	NA	TRBJ1-5	TGTGCCAGCAGTCCCCTGCGTAGCAATCAGCCCCAGCATTTT	CASSPLRSNQPQHF
TRBV5-4	TRBD2	TRBJ2-3	TGTGCCAGCAGGGGGGAGGGAGATACGCAGTATTTT	CASRGEGDTQYF
TRBV7-9	TRBD1	TRBJ2-7	TGTGCCAGCAGCTTAGGGGGGACAGCCTACTCCTACGAGCAGTACTTC	CASSLGGTAYSYEQYF
TRBV28	TRBD2	TRBJ2-7	TGTGCCAGCAGTTCCCCACGGGACTACCGATACGAACAGTACTTC	CASSSPRDYRYEQYF
TRBV2	NA	TRBJ1-5	TGTGCCAGCAGTTCTATACTTGGGGGGGCACGGCAGCCCCAGCATTTT	CASSSILGGARQPQHF
TRBV7-2	TRBD1	TRBJ1-4	TGTGCCAGCAGCTTAAGCGGCAGGGGGCGGAATGAAAAACTGTTTTTT	CASSLSGRGRNEKLFF
TRBV25-1	NA	TRBJ1-4	TGTGCCAGCAGTGAGGGCCCGGCAGATAATGAAAAACTGTTTTTT	CASSEGPADNEKLFF
TRBV19	NA	TRBJ2-1	TGTGCCAGTAGTATAGCGCTAGCTGATTACAATGAGCAGTTCTTC	CASSIALADYNEQFF
TRBV5-4	TRBD2	TRBJ2-2	TGTGCCAGCAGCCCTGGACTAGCCCGGGCCGGGGAGCTGTTTTTT	CASSPGLARAGELFF
TRBV6-5	TRBD2	TRBJ2-3	TGTGCCAGCAGTTCCGGACTAGCGGGACCCACAGATACGCAGTATTTT	CASSSGLAGPTDTQYF
TRBV28	TRBD1	TRBJ1-2	TGTGCCAGCAGTTTTCAGGGGGCCTATGGCTACACCTTC	CASSFQGAYGYTF
TRBV6-1	TRBD1	TRBJ1-1	TGTGCCAGCAGTTCAAATACAGGGGGCAACACTGAAGCTTTCTTT	CASSSNTGGNTEAFF
TRBV6-5	NA	TRBJ1-6	TGTGCCAGCGGGGAGCTTAATTCACCCCTCCACTTT	CASGELNSPLHF
TRBV5-1	NA	TRBJ2-3	TGCGCCAGCAGCCCGATAGCGTTCACAGATACGCAGTATTTT	CASSPIAFTDTQYF
TRBV6-5	TRBD2	TRBJ2-3	TGTGCCAGCACCCGAACCGGGACTAGCGGAGATACGCAGTATTTT	CASTRTGTSGDTQYF
TRBV5-1	TRBD1	TRBJ2-5	TGCGCCAGCAGCTTGACTCGGACAGGGGCCGGGGAGACCCAGTACTTC	CASSLTRTGAGETQYF
TRBV4-3	NA	TRBJ2-2	TGCGCCAGCAGCCAAGATCCCACTAGTTACACCGGGGAGCTGTTTTTT	CASSQDPTSYTGELFF
TRBV5-1	TRBD1	TRBJ2-1	TGCGCCAGCAGCCCAGGGACAGGGGGCTCCTACAATGAGCAGTTCTTC	CASSPGTGGSYNEQFF
TRBV5-6	NA	TRBJ2-5	TGTGCCAGCAGCCGAGAGCGGGCCCAAGAGACCCAGTACTTC	CASSRERAQETQYF
TRBV7-8	NA	TRBJ1-1	TGTGCCAGCAGCTTAGAAGAGTCCTACACTGAAGCTTTCTTT	CASSLEESYTEAFF
TRBV7-9	TRBD1	TRBJ2-7	TGTGCCAGCAGCCCGGGACAGATCTACGAGCAGTACTTC	CASSPGQIYEQYF
TRBV10-1	NA	TRBJ1-3	TGCGCCAGTTCCACAGGCACCTCTGGAAACACCATATATTTT	CASSTGTSGNTIYF
TRBV6-4	NA	TRBJ2-2	TGTGCCAGCAGCCCTGTTCGGGGAACCGGGGAGCTGTTTTTT	CASSPVRGTGELFF
TRBV18	TRBD1	TRBJ1-2	TGTGCCAGCTCACAAGGACAGGGTCACAACTATGGCTACACCTTC	CASSQGQGHNYGYTF
TRBV14	NA	TRBJ2-1	TGTGCCAGCAGCCCAACGGGGACTTTTTACAATGAGCAGTTCTTC	CASSPTGTFYNEQFF
TRBV18	NA	TRBJ2-7	TGTGCCAGCCTTCGAACAAATAGCGACCACGAGCAGTACTTC	CASLRTNSDHEQYF
TRBV10-3	TRBD2	TRBJ2-1	TGTGCCATCACTAGGACTAGCGGGGAGAGCTCCTACAATGAGCAGTTCTTC	CAITRTSGESSYNEQFF
TRBV5-5	TRBD1	TRBJ1-5	TGTGCCAGCAGCTACCGGGACAGTAATCAGCCCCAGCATTTT	CASSYRDSNQPQHF
TRBV6-5	TRBD1	TRBJ1-2	TGTGCCAGCAGTACGGGACAGGAAAACTATGGCTACACCTTC	CASSTGQENYGYTF
TRBV11-2	NA	TRBJ2-7	TGTGCCAGCAGCCCCCAAGCGGGTCTCTACGAGCAGTACTTC	CASSPQAGLYEQYF
TRBV10-1	TRBD2	TRBJ2-3	TGCGCCAGCAGTGAGTCTCTAGCGGGAGTTCATCATACGCAGTATTTT	CASSESLAGVHHTQYF
TRBV10-3	TRBD2	TRBJ2-5	TGTGCCACCTCTTCACTTGGACAGCGGGAGGGCCAAGAGACCCAGTACTTC	CATSSLGQREGQETQYF
TRBV7-6	NA	TRBJ1-1	TGTGCCAGCAGCTTAGCGGTGGGGAGAGGGACTGAAGCTTTCTTT	CASSLAVGRGTEAFF
TRBV11-3	TRBD1	TRBJ2-3	TGTGCCAGCAGCTTACAGGACAGGGCTACGCAGTATTTT	CASSLQDRATQYF
TRBV7-2	NA	TRBJ2-7	TGTGCCAGCAGCTCGGTCACCTACGAGCAGTACTTC	CASSSVTYEQYF